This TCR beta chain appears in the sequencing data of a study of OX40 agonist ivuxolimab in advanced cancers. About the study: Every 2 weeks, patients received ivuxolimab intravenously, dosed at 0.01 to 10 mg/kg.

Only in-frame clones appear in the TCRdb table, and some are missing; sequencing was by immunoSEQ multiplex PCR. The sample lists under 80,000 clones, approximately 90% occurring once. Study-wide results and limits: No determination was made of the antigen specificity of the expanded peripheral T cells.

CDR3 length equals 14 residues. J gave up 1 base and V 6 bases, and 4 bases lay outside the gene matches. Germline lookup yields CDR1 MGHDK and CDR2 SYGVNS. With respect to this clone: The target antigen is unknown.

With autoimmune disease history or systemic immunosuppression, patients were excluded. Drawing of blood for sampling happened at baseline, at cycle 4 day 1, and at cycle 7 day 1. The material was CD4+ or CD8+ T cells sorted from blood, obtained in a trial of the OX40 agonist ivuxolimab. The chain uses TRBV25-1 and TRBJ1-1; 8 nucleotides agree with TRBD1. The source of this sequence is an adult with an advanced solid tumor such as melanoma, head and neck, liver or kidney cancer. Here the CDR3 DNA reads TGTGCCAGCAGCGTGACAGGGGCGAACACTGAAGCTTTCTTT. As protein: CASSVTGANTEAFF.